The rows below give T cell receptor beta chains drawn from one sample of a study of prognosis after radiotherapy for stage I lung cancer. TCRdb re-called the multiplex PCR reads with MiXCR, one entry per CDR3 protein. The table records 11,000 to 15,000 distinct CDR3 sequences, 25% to 35% of them present only once. Specimen: PBMCs, collected before or after stereotactic body radiation therapy (not recorded which). Every receptor here comes from a donor over 45 with non-small cell lung cancer. Both conserved end residues are trimmed from each CDR3. The D gene is left open where the match is weak. Not every row has a clone size; where given, it reads once, few, many or a size class.

-	TRBV5-1	many	TRBJ2-7	ASSGSGTSYEQY
TRBD2	TRBV19	many	TRBJ2-2	ASSRTSGRGLNTGELF
TRBD1	TRBV6-1	medium-sized	TRBJ2-7	ASRGTGVYEQY
-	TRBV5-6	many	TRBJ2-7	ASSLYYEQY
-	TRBV30	many	TRBJ2-7	AWSQLSEQY
-	TRBV6-1	large	TRBJ1-3	ASSDFLYGVSSGNTIY
-	TRBV4-1	many	TRBJ2-7	ASSHPKGTAVGAYEQY
-	TRBV2	many	TRBJ2-5	ASARGGETQY
-	TRBV5-1	medium-sized	TRBJ2-3	ASSPDSDTQY
-	TRBV5-1	medium-sized	TRBJ2-3	ASSFEVGTDTQY
-	TRBV10-3	few	TRBJ1-4	AISESWATNEKLL
-	TRBV5-1	medium-sized	TRBJ2-1	ASSLANLMEQF
-	TRBV5-1	-	TRBJ1-1	ASSVHSGEKAF
-	TRBV4-1	many	TRBJ1-1	ASSQDDRKAF
TRBD1	TRBV7-9	-	TRBJ2-5	ASSPLTGFETQY
TRBD1	TRBV28	medium-sized	TRBJ2-2	ASSSGGSDTGELF
-	TRBV20-1	-	TRBJ2-1	SPTPGRGLREGNEQF
TRBD2	TRBV27	-	TRBJ2-7	AGSKSSTSGSPYEQY
-	TRBV6-5	medium-sized	TRBJ2-7	ASSYSPGRTYEQY
-	TRBV3-1	many	TRBJ1-3	ASSDPYSGNTIY
TRBD2	TRBV7-3	medium-sized	TRBJ2-1	ASSLIGTSGYNEQF
-	TRBV19	many	TRBJ2-3	ASSKGDTGYTDTQY
TRBD1	TRBV18	many	TRBJ1-1	ASSLYQGADTEAF
TRBD2	TRBV24-1	many	TRBJ2-1	ATSDLAGRSYNEQF
-	TRBV10-3	many	TRBJ1-2	AISETTWDGDYGYT
-	TRBV5-1	many	TRBJ2-3	ASSLAGRITPDTQY
-	TRBV20-1	-	TRBJ2-1	SARLLGGLSSYNEQF
TRBD1	TRBV28	many	TRBJ1-2	AAEDRLNGYT
-	TRBV15	many	TRBJ1-2	ATSRDRAGRVGGYT
TRBD1	TRBV20-1	-	TRBJ2-7	SANKNGQAYEQY
-	TRBV5-1	many	TRBJ1-1	ASSKLGVNTEAF
-	TRBV28	-	TRBJ2-1	QDSGEGFNEQF
TRBD1	TRBV27	medium-sized	TRBJ1-1	ASSSGGRWFGTEAF
-	TRBV5-1	-	TRBJ2-7	ASSSYEQY
-	TRBV2	-	TRBJ1-1	ASSVMSGDTEAS
TRBD2	TRBV29-1	many	TRBJ2-1	SVEGVGRGEQF
TRBD1	TRBV2	many	TRBJ1-2	ASTGTDYGYT
-	TRBV7-3	many	TRBJ1-1	ASRLDSRTAEAF
TRBD2	TRBV20-1	many	TRBJ2-2	SARGREGHGELF
TRBD2	TRBV6-4	-	TRBJ2-3	ASSDSSSGGAPPQY
-	TRBV5-6	many	TRBJ1-3	ASSLVWGRSGNTIY
-	TRBV7-2	many	TRBJ1-1	ASSLVGFGTEAF